The 2 T cell receptor beta chains below come from one sample, sequenced in a study of T cell responses to AZD1222 COVID-19 vaccine (dated by TCRdb to about 2021). Explained via the paper, the time point label denotes: baseline before first vaccination. Library preparation was by the immunoSEQ multiplex PCR assay. This is the immuneACCESS table as TCRdb keeps it, with only in-frame sequences that have V and J called. A part of the clones is gone; compared with another copy, unresolved V genes explain less than half, and the rest is unexplained. This sample lists fewer than 150,000 clones; 88% were detected once. The ten largest clonotypes hold approximately 5% of the sample. The sample here was peripheral blood, taken on day 0 of AZD1222 vaccination. The receptors shown here come from an adult in good health.

The V gene is TRBV3-1 (or the pseudogene TRBV3-2), the J gene TRBJ2-3; perhaps TRBD1 as D (5 bases). CDR1 is LGHDT and CDR2 is YNNKEL in the germline V gene (reference sequence). The V end was cut by 1 base, the J end by 1 base, with 15 bases between. This CDR3 region has 17 residues. CDR3 loop: CASSQAAGQGGTDTQYF. The CDR3 DNA sequence: TGTGCCAGCAGCCAAGCGGCTGGGCAGGGTGGCACAGATACGCAGTATTTT.

The rearrangement links TRBV7-2 to TRBJ2-7; D possibly corresponds to TRBD1 (7 bases). The germline V and J ends were trimmed by 5 bases and 4 bases, with 15 bases remaining between them. CDR3 length equals 14 residues. Germline V gene data show CDR1 as SGHTA and CDR2 as FQGNSA. CDR3: CASSRAGQLYEQYF. The CDR3, as DNA: TGTGCCAGCAGCAGGGCGGGACAGCTTTACGAGCAGTACTTC.